This T cell receptor beta chain was recorded in a study of cytomegalovirus exposure and HLA in healthy donors. Donors likely had unrecorded immune exposures despite being nominally healthy when sampled. Concerning this clone itself: Its target is not known.

Trimming left V 5 bases short and J 0 bases short, with 10 bases between. Germline CDR1 SEHNR, CDR2 FQNEAQ (reference sequence). This CDR3 comprises 15 residues. PCR was performed using 60 Vbeta and 13 Jbeta primers. The table came from immunoSEQ multiplex PCR; TCRdb's copy has only in-frame clones and leaves some out. The sample holds about 160,000 clones; 80% to 85% are singletons and the top ten take less than 0.4%. Study results and caveats: It is likely that the observed cluster of highly shared sequence variants was a sequencing artifact.

The receptor's source is a boy younger than 10 in good health and CMV-seronegative. The V and J genes are TRBV7-9 and TRBJ1-4; D possibly corresponds to TRBD1 (6 bases). The sample was PBMCs. The CDR3 DNA reads as TGTGCCAGCAGCCCCGACAGGACAACTAATGAAAAACTGTTTTTT. Protein sequence: CASSPDRTTNEKLFF.